The sample holds many counts of the clone carrying this T cell receptor beta chain. Its antigen is unknown. Germline CDR1 DFQATT, CDR2 SNEGSKA (reference sequence). V was trimmed by 4 bases and J by 6 bases, leaving 13 bases between them. The CDR3 has 13 residues. The record originates from a study of T-cell reconstitution after alpha-beta-depleted transplantation in children. Findings of the study overall: Once a year had passed after transplant, T-cell counts and diversity came mostly from newly produced T cells.

Construction of the TCRbeta library involved unique molecular identifiers. One entry per CDR3 protein results from TCRdb running MiXCR on the PCR reads. The sample includes about 600,000 distinct CDR3 sequences, about 23% of them seen just once. The J gene is TRBJ2-1, the V gene TRBV20-1; unclear D gene. Material: PBMCs, mostly from graft donor cells, obtained 360 days after TCRalphabeta/CD19-depleted stem cell transplant. The sequence came from a boy in the first two years of life who had a stem cell transplant for acute myeloid leukemia, so the T cells may come from the graft donor. CDR3 DNA sequence: TGCAGTGCTAACGAGAAAGCCTTCAATGAGCAGTTCTTC. It encodes CSANEKAFNEQFF.